Below, 16 T cell receptor beta chains from the same sample are listed, as sequenced in a study of response to subunit inactivated influenza vaccine. TCRdb reanalysed the RT-PCR reads using MiXCR and keeps one entry per CDR3 protein. The sample consists of approximately 290,000 distinct CDR3 sequences, 22% of them appearing once. The sequenced sample was PBMCs from blood, obtained about 19 months after vaccination. The source is a man aged 50-75 years who received an inactivated influenza vaccine.

This clonotype appeared a few times. V is TRBV7-9 and J is TRBJ1-1, with 7 bases fitting TRBD1. Germline CDR1 and CDR2: SEHNR and FQNEAQ (reference sequence). V shed 5 bases and J 5 bases; nucleotides not matched to a gene: 14. This CDR3 has 16 residues. The CDR3 sequence: CASSPYQNRGGTEAFF. In DNA form, the CDR3 reads TGTGCCAGCAGCCCATACCAGAACAGGGGTGGAACTGAAGCTTTCTTT.

This clonotype was counted many times. This sequence joins TRBV7-9 and TRBJ1-2, with D perhaps TRBD1 (5 bases). CDR1 SEHNR and CDR2 FQNEAQ come from the germline V gene (reference sequence). V lost 5 bases, J lost 4 bases, and 17 bases lay in between. The CDR3 extends over 15 amino acids. The CDR3 loop is CASSRLAGDPYGYTF. DNA of the CDR3: TGTGCCAGCAGCCGCCTTGCGGGGGATCCCTATGGCTACACCTTC.

The sample holds a few counts of this clonotype. The chain combines TRBV4-2 with TRBJ1-2, with D possibly being TRBD1 (5 bases). Germline values: CDR1 LGHNA, CDR2 YNFKEQ. The CDR3 is made up of 14 amino acids. V was trimmed by 7 bases and J by 1 base, leaving 13 bases between them. Here the CDR3 reads CASNTGGDNYGYTF. CDR3 DNA: TGTGCCAGCAATACAGGTGGGGATAACTATGGCTACACCTTC.

The chain recombines TRBV5-1 with TRBJ2-7, with D maybe TRBD2 (5 bases). V was cut by 5 bases and J by 7 bases, with 10 bases left in between. The germline CDR1 and CDR2 sequences are SGHRS and YFSETQ. The CDR3 consists of 11 residues. The CDR3 DNA reads as TGCGCCAGCAGGGGAGAGGGAGAGCAGTACTTC. Amino acid sequence: CASRGEGEQYF.

Regarding this clonotype: A junction end diverges from the germline sequence, so it may reflect a read error. V gene TRBV12-3 or TRBV12-4 combines with J gene TRBJ2-3; 11 nucleotides align to TRBD2. This CDR3 spans 14 amino acids. CDR3 coding DNA: TGTGCCAGCAGATTAGCGGGAGGGCCAAATACGCAGTATTTT. This gives the protein CASRLAGGPNTQYF.

This clonotype was found a few times. The gene calls are TRBV12-3 or TRBV12-4 and TRBJ1-1; D ambiguous. The germline V and J ends were trimmed by 7 bases and 0 bases, with 12 bases remaining between them. The CDR3 loop spans 14 amino acids. CDR3 region: CASIQGLLNTEAFF. In DNA form, the CDR3 reads TGTGCCAGCATTCAAGGTTTGTTGAACACTGAAGCTTTCTTT.

The chain links TRBV9 to TRBJ2-7, with TRBD1 identical over 8 bases. The trim removed 0 bases at V and 6 bases at J, leaving 5 bases unmatched. The CDR3 is made up of 14 amino acids. Germline-derived CDR1 and CDR2 are SGDLS and YYNGEE. The CDR3 spells CASSVGDRISEQYF. The CDR3 DNA follows: TGTGCCAGCAGCGTAGGGGACAGGATTAGCGAGCAGTACTTC.

The rearrangement joins TRBV7-2 to TRBJ2-6; D unclear. The germline V gene has CDR1 SGHTA and CDR2 FQGNSA. The V gene lost 2 bases and the J gene lost 0 bases, with 2 bases spanning the gap. CDR3 length: 14 amino acids. CDR3 sequence reads: CASSLYSGANVLTF. DNA of the CDR3: TGTGCCAGCAGCTTATACTCTGGGGCCAACGTCCTGACTTTC. The full variable domain, its missing parts supplied by reference TRBV7-2 and TRBJ2-6, is GAGVSQSPSNKVTEKGKDVELRCDPISGHTALYWYRQSLGQGLEFLIYFQGNSAPDKSGLPSDRFSAERTGGSVSTLTIQRTQQEDSAVYLCASSLYSGANVLTFGAGSRLTVL.

This clonotype was seen more than once but under ten times. The chain carries TRBV4-3 and TRBJ2-2; D is ambiguous. The V end was cut by 1 base, the J end by 6 bases, with 9 bases between. This CDR3 has 14 residues. Germline CDR1 and CDR2: LGHNA and YSLEER. This chain's CDR3 is CASSQVAAAGELFF. In nucleotides, the CDR3 is TGCGCCAGCAGCCAAGTCGCGGCGGCCGGGGAGCTGTTTTTT.

This CDR3 reads CASSYRTGPYEQYF. The CDR3 nucleotides read TGTGCCAGCAGCTATAGGACAGGACCCTACGAGCAGTACTTC. This chain joins TRBV7-2 and TRBJ2-7, with 7 positions matching TRBD1. J gave up 2 bases and V 4 bases, and 5 bases lay outside the gene matches. The CDR3 covers 14 residues. Germline CDR1 SGHTA, CDR2 FQGNSA. Combining the CDR3 with reference TRBV7-2 and TRBJ2-7 gives the whole variable domain GAGVSQSPSNKVTEKGKDVELRCDPISGHTALYWYRQSLGQGLEFLIYFQGNSAPDKSGLPSDRFSAERTGGSVSTLTIQRTQQEDSAVYLCASSYRTGPYEQYFGPGTRLTVT.

V gene TRBV4-3 combines with J gene TRBJ1-2, with D uncertain. V was shortened by 0 bases and J by 4 bases, with 15 bases between the two germline ends. The CDR3 totals 16 residues. Germline values: CDR1 LGHNA, CDR2 YSLEER. CDR3 sequence (DNA): TGCGCCAGCAGCCAAGATCGGGCGGCAAAACTCTATGGCTACACCTTC. Its protein product is CASSQDRAAKLYGYTF.

This sequence joins TRBV12-3 or TRBV12-4 and TRBJ2-7; D unclear. Trimming removed 3 bases from V and 2 bases from J, with 11 bases in between. The CDR3 has 14 residues. Here the CDR3 DNA reads TGTGCCAGCAGTTTCGCAGGTTCGACCTACGAGCAGTACTTC. Its translation: CASSFAGSTYEQYF.

This clonotype was counted only a few times. V is TRBV3-1 and J is TRBJ1-6, with 8 bases lining up with TRBD1. Germline CDR1 is LGHDT and CDR2 is YNNKEL (reference sequence). With V trimmed by 6 bases and J by 9 bases, 7 bases remained unmatched. The CDR3 has 14 residues. The CDR3 DNA is TGTGCCAGCAGACGGGACAGGAGTAGTTCACCCCTCCACTTT. Translated: CASRRDRSSSPLHF.

V usage is TRBV23-1 and J usage is TRBJ2-2; the D is unclear. TRBV23-1 is an ORF, with its function uncertain. V lost 2 bases and J lost 0, with 7 bases in between. The CDR3 is made up of 15 amino acids. CDR3 in amino acids: CASSQETTNTGELFF. The DNA for the CDR3 is TGCGCCAGCAGTCAAGAGACAACGAACACCGGGGAGCTGTTTTTT.

This chain links TRBV7-9 with TRBJ2-2, with TRBD2 matching over 7 bases. The V gene's germline CDR1 is SEHNR and CDR2 FQNEAQ (reference sequence). The CDR3 has 17 amino acids. The J segment lost 0 bases and the V segment lost 1 base, leaving 5 bases of the junction unmatched. CDR3 coding DNA: TGTGCCAGCAGCTTAGAGGTACTAGCGACGAACACCGGGGAGCTGTTTTTT. This translates into CASSLEVLATNTGELFF.

The chain employs TRBV3-1 and TRBJ1-2, with D unresolved. The CDR3 runs 12 residues. Trimming left V 6 bases short and J 8 bases short, with 13 bases between. Germline CDR1 is LGHDT and CDR2 is YNNKEL (reference sequence). CDR3 DNA: TGTGCCAGCAGTCTAGGCCCAGCCGGCTACACCTTC. Its translation: CASSLGPAGYTF.